The rows below give T cell receptor beta chains drawn from one sample of a study of identical twins. TCRdb reprocessed the 5' RACE reads with MiXCR, giving one entry per CDR3 protein. The sample contains some 900,000 distinct CDR3 sequences, roughly 12% of which appear only once. The sample also formed part of further work on yellow fever vaccine responses in identical twins.

The sequencing input was PBMCs. The receptors shown here come from a young woman in good health. Each CDR3 is given with its conserved first and last residue. A D gene is named only where the DNA matches it firmly. Expanded clones get a size class; other rows say once, few or many, or leave the size out.

j_gene	v_gene	d_gene	abundance	CDR3nt	CDR3aa
TRBJ2-1	TRBV3-1	TRBD1	many	TGTGCCAGCAGCCTAATAGGGACAGGGGGTAACAATGAGCAGTTCTTC	CASSLIGTGGNNEQFF
TRBJ2-2	TRBV7-6	-	-	TGTGCCAGCAGCTTAGGAGCGGGCCCGAACACCGGGGAGCTGTTTTTT	CASSLGAGPNTGELFF
TRBJ1-1	TRBV2	TRBD1	few	TGTGCCAGCAGTAATGACAGGGATAACACTGAAGCTTTCTTT	CASSNDRDNTEAFF
TRBJ1-2	TRBV4-1	TRBD1	once	TGCGCCAGCAGCCACGGACAGGAAACCTATCGCTACACCTTC	CASSHGQETYRYTF
TRBJ2-3	TRBV5-6	TRBD2	few	TGTGCCACGGGGACTAGCGGGGGCGAGGCAGATACGCAGTATTTT	CATGTSGGEADTQYF
TRBJ1-1	TRBV12-3/TRBV12-4	-	few	TGTGCCAGCAGTCCCCTCAGGGTCACCCAAACTGAAGCTTTCTTT	CASSPLRVTQTEAFF
TRBJ1-5	TRBV10-2	-	few	TGCGCCAGCAGTGAGTCGAAGCTACAGGGACTATTTCAGCCCCAGCATTTT	CASSESKLQGLFQPQHF
TRBJ2-3	TRBV10-3	-	few	TGTGCCATCAGTGAGGGACTGACCACAGATACGCAGTATTTT	CAISEGLTTDTQYF
TRBJ2-2	TRBV5-6	-	few	TGTGCCAGCAGCCTGGTATCTTCGGGAAACACCGGGGAGCTGTTTTTT	CASSLVSSGNTGELFF
TRBJ1-1	TRBV6-1	TRBD1	-	TGTGCCAGCAGTCAACTTCACAGGGGTTTCGGCACTGAAGCTTTCTTT	CASSQLHRGFGTEAFF
TRBJ1-2	TRBV20-1	-	few	TGCAGTGCTAGTAGTATAACAGGCCCCCTCGGTGGCTACACCTTC	CSASSITGPLGGYTF
TRBJ2-2	TRBV5-1	TRBD2	-	TGCGCCAGCAGCCCCCGTAAGGCGGGAGAAACCGGGGAGCTGTTTTTT	CASSPRKAGETGELFF
TRBJ2-5	TRBV28	TRBD2	-	TGTGCCAGCAGTCCGGGACTAGCAAAGGGGGAGACCCAGTACTTC	CASSPGLAKGETQYF
TRBJ2-1	TRBV10-3	TRBD2	-	TGTGCCATCAGTCCTAGCGGCCCCCTCGGTGAGCAGTTCTTC	CAISPSGPLGEQFF
TRBJ2-3	TRBV20-1	-	-	TGCAGTGCCCCTCTCCTAGCCTCCACAGATACGCAGTATTTT	CSAPLLASTDTQYF
TRBJ2-2	TRBV23-1	-	-	TGCGCCAGCAGACAACAGGGGAACACCGGGGAGCTGTTTTTT	CASRQQGNTGELFF
TRBJ1-5	TRBV12-3/TRBV12-4	-	many	TGTGCCAGCAGTAGGGGTTATAGCAATCAGCCCCAGCATTTT	CASSRGYSNQPQHF
TRBJ1-4	TRBV20-1	TRBD1	-	TGCAGTGCTAGAGATTCGGGACAGGGTGGGGAAAAACTGTTTTTT	CSARDSGQGGEKLFF
TRBJ1-5	TRBV20-1	-	many	TGCAGTGCTAGTGGTGTGAATCAGCCCCAGCATTTT	CSASGVNQPQHF
TRBJ1-2	TRBV28	-	-	TGTGCCAGCAGGGTTCTGCCGGTGGGGGGCTACACCTTC	CASRVLPVGGYTF
TRBJ1-4	TRBV29-1	-	-	TGCAGCGTGGCCGCCTCCGGGACGGAAATTGGAAAACTGTTTTTT	CSVAASGTEIGKLFF
TRBJ2-2	TRBV7-7	-	-	TGTGCCAGCAGCTTATCCCAGCCTAGCGTCCCCGGGGAGCTGTTTTTT	CASSLSQPSVPGELFF
TRBJ1-6	TRBV6-2/TRBV6-3	TRBD1	-	TGTGCCAGCAGTTACACGCAGGGGGGGAATTCACCCCTCCACTTT	CASSYTQGGNSPLHF
TRBJ2-1	TRBV20-1	TRBD2	many	TGCAGTGCTAGAGGGACTAGCGATATCAATGAGCAGTTCTTC	CSARGTSDINEQFF
TRBJ1-5	TRBV5-1	-	few	TGCGCCAGCAGCTTGTGGGGCAGGGAAAATCAGCCCCAGCATTTT	CASSLWGRENQPQHF
TRBJ1-2	TRBV4-1	-	-	TGCGCCAGCAGCCAAGGGCTCTCGAACACCTTC	CASSQGLSNTF
TRBJ2-3	TRBV20-1	-	-	TGCAGTGCTAGAACAGGGTCGGAGGGTGGTACGCAGTATTTT	CSARTGSEGGTQYF
TRBJ1-1	TRBV5-1	-	many	TGCGCCAGCAGCGTCTCGGATGGAACTGAAGCTTTCTTT	CASSVSDGTEAFF
TRBJ1-1	TRBV24-1	-	few	TGTGCCACTCCGGGCCCTATGGATTTCTTT	CATPGPMDFF
TRBJ1-1	TRBV20-1	-	few	TGCAGTGCGTCTCCGTCCTCCGGGGCTACTGAAGCTTTCTTT	CSASPSSGATEAFF
TRBJ2-1	TRBV5-1	TRBD2	once	TGCGCCAGCAGCAAAGGGACTAGCTGGGGCGACAATGAGCAGTTCTTC	CASSKGTSWGDNEQFF
TRBJ1-2	TRBV3-1	-	many	TGTGCCAGCAGCCAACTGTTTAGCGGCACGGGACACGACTACTATGGCTACACCTTC	CASSQLFSGTGHDYYGYTF
TRBJ2-3	TRBV7-9	-	-	TGTGCCAGCAGCGACTTGAGGGAAACAGATACGCAGTATTTT	CASSDLRETDTQYF
TRBJ2-5	TRBV4-1	TRBD2	few	TGCGCCAGCAGCCACCCCGGTAGCGGGAAAGAGACCCAGTACTTC	CASSHPGSGKETQYF
TRBJ1-6	TRBV27	-	-	TGTGCCAGCAGTTTAAGACCGCTTAATTCACCCCTCCACTTT	CASSLRPLNSPLHF
TRBJ2-2	TRBV4-1	-	-	TGCGCCAGCAGCCGGGGACATGATAACACCGGGGAGCTGTTTTTT	CASSRGHDNTGELFF
TRBJ2-1	TRBV10-3	TRBD1	many	TGTGCCAGCCGACAGGGAGATGAGCAGTTCTTC	CASRQGDEQFF